A single sample is the source of the 23 T cell receptor beta chains below, sequenced in a study of T cells in Graves' hyperthyroidism and ophthalmopathy. From RNA transcripts, TCR beta CDR3 regions were amplified. HTBI primers were the set used in a first-round RT-PCR of the TCR CDR3. TCRdb reprocessed the multiplex PCR reads with MiXCR, giving one entry per CDR3 protein. This sample has approximately 610,000 distinct CDR3 sequences, with under 15% found just once. Sequencing was performed on blood. The source is a woman aged 40 to 50 with Graves' ophthalmopathy.

This clonotype has only a few counts. The chain uses TRBV10-3 and TRBJ2-7; 9 nucleotides match TRBD2. J gave up 1 base and V 0 bases, and 7 bases lay outside the gene matches. CDR1 and CDR2 from the germline V gene are ENHRY and SYGVKD. CDR3 length equals 17 residues. The CDR3 loop reads CAISESASGKTSYEQYF. The CDR3 DNA sequence: TGTGCCATCAGTGAGTCGGCTAGCGGGAAAACTTCCTACGAGCAGTACTTC.

This clonotype occurred many times. The chain joins TRBV12-3 or TRBV12-4 to TRBJ2-7; the match to TRBD1 covers 8 bases. The CDR3 is made up of 15 amino acids. V lost 6 bases, J lost 7 bases, and 14 bases stayed unmatched. CDR3 residues: CASRSGGQGAREQYF. CDR3 DNA: TGTGCCAGCAGGTCTGGGGGGCAGGGGGCTCGAGAGCAGTACTTC.

This clonotype was counted at least ten times. This chain connects TRBV11-2 to TRBJ2-7; 8 bases line up with TRBD2. In germline, CDR1 is SGHAT, CDR2 FQNNGV. The CDR3 contains 15 residues. With 7 bases clipped from V and 4 bases from J, the junction kept 12 bases outside the gene matches. The CDR3 reads CASTKGLGREYEQYF. In nucleotides, the CDR3 is TGTGCCAGCACCAAGGGACTAGGTCGGGAGTACGAGCAGTACTTC.

In this sample, this clonotype turned up once. This chain connects TRBV14 to TRBJ2-7; D might be TRBD1 (5 bases). There are 14 residues in the CDR3. From germline, CDR1 is SGHDN and CDR2 FVKESK. Trimming removed 4 bases from V and 2 bases from J, with 12 bases in between. CDR3 in amino acids: CASSPQVPPYEQYF. Written as DNA, the CDR3 is TGTGCCAGCAGCCCACAGGTTCCACCCTACGAGCAGTACTTC.

J is TRBJ2-7 and V is TRBV19; 7 bases align to TRBD1. The V gene end was trimmed by 7 bases and the J gene end by 10 bases; junction bases not matched to a gene: 16. The CDR3 has 14 amino acids. Germline V CDR1 and CDR2: LNHDA, SQIVND (reference sequence). As DNA, the CDR3 is TGTGCCAGTACCAGACGACAGGGAGAGGATCATCAGTACTTC. Protein: CASTRRQGEDHQYF.

This clonotype has just a few counts. The rearrangement uses TRBV7-9 and TRBJ1-3; the D is unclear. Germline loops: CDR1 SEHNR, CDR2 FQNEAQ (reference sequence). The CDR3 extends over 15 amino acids. V lost 4 bases, J lost 3 bases, and 13 bases lay in between. CDR3 sequence (DNA): TGTGCCAGCAGCTCCAGACGAGATCTTGGAAACACCATATATTTT. It encodes CASSSRRDLGNTIYF.

The gene calls are TRBV11-3 and TRBJ1-1, with 8 bases identical to TRBD1. The CDR3 contains 15 residues. CDR1 and CDR2 from the germline V gene are SGHNT and YENEEA. J lost 0 bases, V lost 0 bases, and 0 bases had no gene match. The CDR3 nucleotides are TGTGCCAGCAGCTTAGAGGACAGGGTGAACACTGAAGCTTTCTTT. Residues: CASSLEDRVNTEAFF. The variable domain in full, with the rest retrieved from reference TRBV11-3 and TRBJ1-1, is EAGVVQSPRYKIIEKKQPVAFWCNPISGHNTLYWYLQNLGQGPELLIRYENEEAVDDSQLPKDRFSAERLKGVDSTLKIQPAELGDSAVYLCASSLEDRVNTEAFFGQGTRLTVV.

This clonotype has at least ten counts. The chain carries TRBV7-2 and TRBJ2-2; possibly TRBD2 for D (6 bases). V was pared by 6 bases and J by 4 bases, with 15 bases between. The length of the CDR3 is 15 residues. The germline V gene has CDR1 SGHTA and CDR2 FQGNSA. The CDR3 region has the DNA TGTGCCAGCAGAACAGGAGGGACGACCACCGGGGAGCTGTTTTTT. Translated, it gives CASRTGGTTTGELFF.

The rearrangement links TRBV20-1 to TRBJ2-7, with 13 bases aligning to TRBD2. The V gene's germline CDR1 is DFQATT and CDR2 SNEGSKA (reference sequence). Trimming at V came to 0 bases and at J to 3 bases, leaving 5 bases not matched to a gene. This CDR3 has 16 residues. CDR3 residues: CSARDRRTSGSYEQYF. The DNA of the CDR3 is TGCAGTGCTAGAGACCGCCGGACTAGCGGGAGCTACGAGCAGTACTTC.

This clonotype was seen only a few times. This rearrangement joins TRBV6-1 to TRBJ1-2; 9 bases fit TRBD1. The CDR3 length is 15 residues. Trimming took 3 bases from V and 0 from J; bases not matched to a gene: 2. CDR1 MNHNS and CDR2 SASEGT come from the germline V gene. The CDR3 sequence is CASSDRTGANYGYTF. The CDR3, as DNA: TGTGCCAGCAGTGACCGGACAGGGGCTAACTATGGCTACACCTTC.

A few counts support this clonotype. V usage is TRBV28 and J usage is TRBJ2-6; 7 bases agree with TRBD2. The V segment lost 2 bases and the J segment 0 bases; nucleotides outside the gene matches: 10. The V gene's germline CDR1 is MDHEN and CDR2 SYDVKM. The CDR3 extends over 19 amino acids. Here the CDR3 DNA reads TGTGCCAGCAGTTTACCTAGCGGAAGACCCAACTCTGGGGCCAACGTCCTGACTTTC. Protein sequence: CASSLPSGRPNSGANVLTF.

This clonotype came up many times. This rearrangement joins TRBV28 to TRBJ1-5; possibly TRBD1 for D (5 bases). The length of the CDR3 is 17 residues. Germline assignment: CDR1 MDHEN and CDR2 SYDVKM. V was shortened by 6 bases and J by 2 bases, with 20 bases between the two germline ends. The CDR3: CASSTNEGFSGNQPQHF. CDR3 in DNA: TGTGCCAGCAGCACCAATGAGGGGTTTTCGGGCAATCAGCCCCAGCATTTT.

The genes are TRBV5-1 and TRBJ1-1; tentatively, D is TRBD1 (5 bases). Trimming took off 3 bases at V and 1 base at J, with 13 bases between the two ends. The CDR3 is 15 amino acids. CDR1 is SGHRS, CDR2 YFSETQ, per germline. Here the CDR3 reads CASSSRGGANTEAFF. The CDR3 coding sequence is TGCGCCAGCAGCTCCCGCGGGGGTGCGAACACTGAAGCTTTCTTT.

V gene TRBV7-8 combines with J gene TRBJ1-2, with D perhaps TRBD1 (5 bases). V was pared by 1 base and J by 2 bases, with 17 bases between. From germline, CDR1 is SGHVS and CDR2 FQNEAQ. The CDR3 consists of 17 residues. CDR3 DNA sequence: TGTGCCAGCAGCTTAGGACTTCCAAGGGGAAGGAACTATGGCTACACCTTC. Residues: CASSLGLPRGRNYGYTF.

There are many counts of this clonotype. V usage is TRBV24-1 and J usage is TRBJ1-1, with D possibly matching TRBD1 (5 bases). Trimming shortened V by 6 bases and J by 4 bases, and 11 bases separated the two germline ends. The CDR3 runs 13 residues. Per the germline V gene, CDR1 is KGHDR and CDR2 is SFDVKD. The CDR3 loop is CATSIGAGTEAFF. DNA for the CDR3: TGTGCCACCAGTATCGGGGCGGGCACTGAAGCTTTCTTT.

The genes are TRBV19 and TRBJ2-1; D tentatively reads TRBD1 or TRBD2 (5 bases each). CDR3 size: 15 residues. Trimming took off 5 bases at V and 6 bases at J, with 17 bases between the two ends. The germline gives CDR1 LNHDA, CDR2 SQIVND (reference sequence). As DNA, the CDR3 is TGTGCCAGTAGTCTGTTGGGTGGGGACGCCAATGAGCAGTTCTTC. Translating gives CASSLLGGDANEQFF.

This clonotype was seen more than once but under ten times. The CDR3 DNA is TGTGCCAGCAGCTTTTCGACTAGGGGCATTTTGACTGAAGCTTTCTTT. This encodes CASSFSTRGILTEAFF. The V call is TRBV7-8, the J call TRBJ1-1, with D tentatively TRBD1 (5 bases). V was pared by 3 bases and J by 5 bases, with 19 bases between. The CDR3 extends over 16 amino acids. Germline V CDR1 and CDR2: SGHVS, FQNEAQ.

The chain has TRBV30 and TRBJ1-5; D remains unclear. V was trimmed by 0 bases and J by 4 bases, leaving 10 bases between them. There are 14 residues in the CDR3. The germline gives CDR1 GTSNPN, CDR2 SVGIG (reference sequence). The CDR3 region is CAWSVRHQNQPQHF. DNA of the CDR3: TGTGCCTGGAGTGTTAGACACCAGAATCAGCCCCAGCATTTT.

In its sample, this clonotype was seen a few times. V gene TRBV30 combines with J gene TRBJ2-7; D call uncertain. CDR1 is GTSNPN, CDR2 SVGIG, per germline (reference sequence). V lost 4 bases to trimming and J lost 2 bases, with 9 bases between them. The CDR3 is made up of 12 amino acids. DNA for the CDR3: TGTGCCTGGACCGTGTCCCCCTACGAGCAGTACTTC. This translates into CAWTVSPYEQYF.

At least ten counts were recorded for this clonotype. The chain couples TRBV9 to TRBJ2-7; D is possibly TRBD1 (5 bases). Germline loops: CDR1 SGDLS, CDR2 YYNGEE. This CDR3 spans 15 amino acids. Trimming stripped 0 bases from V and 2 bases from J, with 12 bases between. In DNA, the CDR3 is TGTGCCAGCAGCGTAGGGGCAGGGTCGACCTACGAGCAGTACTTC. Protein sequence: CASSVGAGSTYEQYF.

This clonotype was seen many times. The V gene is TRBV12-3 or TRBV12-4, the J gene TRBJ2-5, with D perhaps TRBD1 (6 bases). This CDR3 is built from 15 residues. Deletions cut 3 bases from V and 0 bases from J, with 11 bases between. CDR3 coding DNA: TGTGCCAGCAGTTTCCGGGACACCGACCAAGAGACCCAGTACTTC. Its translation is CASSFRDTDQETQYF.

This clonotype was counted many times. The CDR3 sequence is CASRGRGEGSQNIQYF. CDR3 DNA: TGTGCCAGCCGAGGGAGGGGAGAGGGAAGCCAAAACATTCAGTACTTC. The chain uses TRBV19 and TRBJ2-4; 7 bases line up with TRBD2. Per germline, CDR1 LNHDA and CDR2 SQIVND (reference sequence). The J segment lost 5 bases and the V segment lost 9 bases, leaving 16 bases of the junction unmatched. The length of the CDR3 is 16 residues.

This clonotype was recorded at least ten times. The rearrangement links TRBV7-9 to TRBJ2-6, with D uncertain. The CDR3 is 14 residues long. Trimming stripped 2 bases from V and 5 bases from J, with 7 bases between. The germline V gene has CDR1 SEHNR and CDR2 FQNEAQ (reference sequence). The CDR3 coding sequence is TGTGCCAGCAGCTTATTGAGCTGGGCCAACGTCCTGACTTTC. As protein: CASSLLSWANVLTF.